The 24 T cell receptor beta chains below all came from one sample that was sequenced in a study of blood T cell repertoires in COVID-19. The method was immunoSEQ multiplex PCR; TCRdb's version includes in-frame clones alone and lacks a portion of them. The sample contains some 180,000 clones, more than 70% of which appear only once. The sequencing input was PBMCs or T cells enriched from blood (not recorded which). The receptors shown here come from a man aged 35 to 55 who had recovered from COVID-19.

The V gene is TRBV19, the J gene TRBJ1-5; the D gene is possibly TRBD1 (5 bases). CDR3 length: 16 residues. Germline CDR1 is LNHDA and CDR2 is SQIVND (reference sequence). The V end was cut by 5 bases, the J end by 6 bases, with 20 bases between. CDR3 in DNA: TGTGCCAGTAGTCTCAGACCCAGGGCTGGTGGTCAGCCCCAGCATTTT. This encodes CASSLRPRAGGQPQHF.

In its sample, this clone was seen once. This rearrangement joins TRBV7-2 to TRBJ1-2; D is unresolved. Trimming shortened V by 1 base and J by 2 bases, and 14 bases separated the two germline ends. Looked up from germline, CDR1 is SGHTA and CDR2 is FQGNSA. The CDR3 extends over 16 amino acids. CDR3 nucleotide sequence: TGTGCCAGCAGCTTAGGCCCCCGGACTGCGAACTATGGCTACACCTTC. It yields the protein CASSLGPRTANYGYTF. Together with reference TRBV7-2 and TRBJ1-2, the CDR3 gives the full variable domain: GAGVSQSPSNKVTEKGKDVELRCDPISGHTALYWYRQSLGQGLEFLIYFQGNSAPDKSGLPSDRFSAERTGGSVSTLTIQRTQQEDSAVYLCASSLGPRTANYGYTFGSGTRLTVV.

The chain couples TRBV28 to TRBJ1-5, with D possibly being TRBD1 (5 bases). V was cut by 1 base and J by 6 bases, with 10 bases left in between. Germline values: CDR1 MDHEN, CDR2 SYDVKM. CDR3 size: 14 residues. The CDR3 nucleotides are TGTGCCAGCAGTTTATCAGGGTTCGGTCAGCCCCAGCATTTT. Its translation: CASSLSGFGQPQHF.

The chain joins TRBV28 to TRBJ2-1; 7 bases match TRBD2. V shed 6 bases and J 5 bases; nucleotides not matched to a gene: 10. This CDR3 has 15 amino acids. The germline V gene has CDR1 MDHEN and CDR2 SYDVKM. DNA for the CDR3: TGTGCCAGCAGGGGACCTAGCGGTGTTCACAATGAGCAGTTCTTC. Its protein product is CASRGPSGVHNEQFF.

This chain joins TRBV30 and TRBJ2-4, with 7 bases aligning to TRBD1. Germline V gives CDR1 GTSNPN, CDR2 SVGIG (reference sequence). The ends lost 0 bases at V and 4 bases at J; junction bases unmatched: 3. CDR3 length: 14 residues. The CDR3: CAWSVRDSKNIQYF. The CDR3 nucleotides read TGTGCCTGGAGTGTACGGGACAGTAAAAACATTCAGTACTTC.

The V and J genes are TRBV6-1 and TRBJ2-3; the match to TRBD2 covers 14 bases. The length of the CDR3 is 16 residues. Germline CDR1 reads MNHNS; CDR2 reads SASEGT. Unmatched junction bases numbered 3, after V lost 3 bases and J lost 4 bases. CDR3 residues: CASSEMGLAGADTQYF. The CDR3 DNA is TGTGCCAGCAGTGAGATGGGACTAGCGGGGGCAGATACGCAGTATTTT.

The chain combines TRBV28 with TRBJ2-2, with TRBD1 as a possible D gene (6 bases). CDR3 length: 16 residues. Germline CDR1 reads MDHEN; CDR2 reads SYDVKM. Deletions cut 2 bases from V and 4 bases from J, with 14 bases between. The CDR3 loop reads CASSLDGRGPTGELFF. CDR3 DNA sequence: TGTGCCAGCAGTTTAGATGGCAGGGGCCCCACCGGGGAGCTGTTTTTT.

This clone was recorded a few times. This chain uses TRBV6-4 with TRBJ2-6; 7 bases map to TRBD1. V lost 0 bases, J lost 2 bases, and 1 base stayed unmatched. The germline gives CDR1 MRHNA, CDR2 SNTAGT. The CDR3 covers 16 residues. The CDR3 reads CASSDSGGAGANVLTF. CDR3 DNA sequence: TGTGCCAGCAGTGACTCAGGGGGCGCTGGGGCCAACGTCCTGACTTTC.

The gene calls are TRBV5-4 and TRBJ1-2, with no clear D. This CDR3 comprises 14 residues. The germline V gene encodes CDR1 SGHNT and CDR2 YYREEE (reference sequence). Trimming left V 4 bases short and J 1 base short, with 11 bases between. The DNA for the CDR3 is TGTGCCAGCAGCCCAGACTCCAATAACTATGGCTACACCTTC. It codes for CASSPDSNNYGYTF. Complete variable domain (other parts from reference TRBV5-4 and TRBJ1-2): ETGVTQSPTHLIKTRGQQVTLRCSSQSGHNTVSWYQQALGQGPQFIFQYYREEENGRGNFPPRFSGLQFPNYSSELNVNALELDDSALYLCASSPDSNNYGYTFGSGTRLTVV.

The rearrangement uses TRBV7-9 and TRBJ1-2, with D unclear. Germline V gene sequence: CDR1 SEHNR, CDR2 FQNEAQ (reference sequence). The length of the CDR3 is 11 residues. Trimming took off 1 base at V and 14 bases at J, with 11 bases between the two ends. CDR3 sequence reads: CASSLGGSETF. The CDR3 DNA follows: TGTGCCAGCAGCTTAGGAGGTTCTGAAACCTTC.

This chain connects TRBV6-2 or TRBV6-3 to TRBJ1-1, with 8 nucleotides matching TRBD1. The length of the CDR3 is 14 residues. CDR1 is MNHEY, CDR2 SVGEGT, per germline. Unmatched junction bases numbered 0, after V lost 2 bases and J lost 1 base. This CDR3 reads CASSYDRGNTEAFF. DNA for the CDR3: TGTGCCAGCAGTTACGACAGGGGGAACACTGAAGCTTTCTTT.

The rearrangement links TRBV3-1 (or the pseudogene TRBV3-2) to TRBJ2-2, with 11 bases identical to TRBD2. J was trimmed by 0 bases and V by 2 bases; bases with no gene match: 8. CDR1 is LGHDT and CDR2 is YNNKEL in the germline V gene (reference sequence). The CDR3 consists of 19 residues. CDR3 DNA sequence: TGTGCCAGCAGCCAACCGCGTCTAGCGGGAGGCCCGAACACCGGGGAGCTGTTTTTT. This gives the protein CASSQPRLAGGPNTGELFF.

The chain uses TRBV6-5 and TRBJ2-7; D not resolved. The CDR3 contains 13 residues. Trimming took 2 bases from V and 2 from J, leaving 7 bases between them. The germline CDR1 and CDR2 sequences are MNHEY and SVGAGI. The CDR3 is CASSYKRAYEQYF. The CDR3 DNA sequence: TGTGCCAGCAGTTACAAAAGAGCCTACGAGCAGTACTTC.

This rearrangement joins TRBV18 to TRBJ2-5; 10 nucleotides agree with TRBD1. V shed 6 bases and J 0 bases; nucleotides not matched to a gene: 4. Per germline, CDR1 KGHSH and CDR2 LQKENI. The CDR3 runs to 15 residues. Written as DNA, the CDR3 is TGTGCCAGCTCTTGGGGACAGGGGTACCAAGAGACCCAGTACTTC. As protein: CASSWGQGYQETQYF.

The genes are TRBV5-1 and TRBJ2-3; 8 bases map to TRBD2. Trimming at V came to 1 base and at J to 5 bases, leaving 9 bases not matched to a gene. CDR1 is SGHRS, CDR2 YFSETQ, per germline. CDR3 length equals 16 residues. Here the CDR3 DNA reads TGCGCCAGCAGCTTGTCGATTCTGACTAGCGTAGATACGCAGTATTTT. Protein: CASSLSILTSVDTQYF. Full variable domain (remainder filled in from reference TRBV5-1 and TRBJ2-3): KAGVTQTPRYLIKTRGQQVTLSCSPISGHRSVSWYQQTPGQGLQFLFEYFSETQRNKGNFPGRFSGRQFSNSRSEMNVSTLELGDSALYLCASSLSILTSVDTQYFGPGTRLTVL.

This chain links TRBV9 with TRBJ2-3; 9 positions agree with TRBD1. V trimming: 3 bases; J trimming: 3 bases; junction bases outside the gene matches: 5. This CDR3 has 15 residues. Germline lookup yields CDR1 SGDLS and CDR2 YYNGEE. CDR3: CASSDTGGATDTQYF. Here the CDR3 DNA reads TGTGCCAGCAGCGATACAGGGGGCGCAACAGATACGCAGTATTTT.

This chain joins TRBV6-6 and TRBJ2-5; D is ambiguous. Trimming took off 0 bases at V and 3 bases at J, with 5 bases between the two ends. Germline loops: CDR1 MNHNY, CDR2 SVGAGI (reference sequence). There are 13 residues in the CDR3. The chain's CDR3 is CASSYSVEETQYF. Written as DNA, the CDR3 is TGTGCCAGCAGTTACTCTGTAGAAGAGACCCAGTACTTC.

The V and J genes are TRBV5-1 and TRBJ2-7; 13 bases align to TRBD2. This CDR3 contains 17 residues. V trimming: 4 bases; J trimming: 3 bases; junction bases outside the gene matches: 10. From germline, CDR1 is SGHRS and CDR2 YFSETQ. In DNA, the CDR3 is TGCGCCAGCAGCGGAACTAGCGGGAGGGGAAAGTACTACGAGCAGTACTTC. It is translated as CASSGTSGRGKYYEQYF.

V and J are TRBV10-3 and TRBJ2-7; 15 positions match TRBD2. The J segment lost 9 bases and the V segment lost 6 bases, leaving 9 bases of the junction unmatched. The CDR3 is 15 amino acids. Germline V gives CDR1 ENHRY, CDR2 SYGVKD. CDR3 DNA: TGTGCCATCAGGGAGCGGACTAGCGGGGGGGCGGGGCAGTACTTC. Its protein is CAIRERTSGGAGQYF.

As to this clone: The same CDR3 arises from other DNA sequences in this sample as well. V gene TRBV11-2 combines with J gene TRBJ2-5; 8 nucleotides agree with TRBD1. This CDR3 spans 14 amino acids. Germline values: CDR1 SGHAT, CDR2 FQNNGV. V shed 4 bases and J 2 bases; nucleotides not matched to a gene: 3. CDR3 nucleotides: TGTGCCAGCAGCTCCACAGGGGGGCAAGAGACCCAGTACTTC. Translating gives CASSSTGGQETQYF.

V and J are TRBV7-3 and TRBJ1-2; the match to TRBD1 covers 9 bases. The CDR3 covers 15 residues. Trimming took 5 bases from V and 5 from J; bases not matched to a gene: 9. The germline CDR1 and CDR2 sequences are SGHTA and FQGTGA. The CDR3, as DNA: TGTGCCAGCAGCCCGGGGGGACAGGGACGGTATGGCTACACCTTC. Its translation: CASSPGGQGRYGYTF.

The rearrangement joins TRBV20-1 to TRBJ1-4; 7 positions agree with TRBD1. CDR3 length: 11 amino acids. Per germline, CDR1 DFQATT and CDR2 SNEGSKA (reference sequence). V gave up 5 bases and J gave up 16 bases; unmatched junction bases: 10. This CDR3 reads CSAGDSTKRFF. DNA for the CDR3: TGCAGTGCTGGGGACAGTACGAAGAGGTTTTTT.

This clone was counted only a few times. The rearrangement links TRBV14 to TRBJ1-2; the D is unclear. The CDR3 has 16 residues. Germline-derived CDR1 and CDR2 are SGHDN and FVKESK. Trimming took off 3 bases at V and 2 bases at J, with 16 bases between the two ends. CDR3 bases: TGTGCCAGCAGCCAGGGCCCAGCGGGATTCAACTATGGCTACACCTTC. Amino acid sequence: CASSQGPAGFNYGYTF. Full variable domain (outside the CDR3, taken from reference TRBV14 and TRBJ1-2): EAGVTQFPSHSVIEKGQTVTLRCDPISGHDNLYWYRRVMGKEIKFLLHFVKESKQDESGMPNNRFLAERTGGTYSTLKVQPAELEDSGVYFCASSQGPAGFNYGYTFGSGTRLTVV.

The chain combines TRBV24-1 with TRBJ2-1, with TRBD2 identical over 8 bases. CDR1 is KGHDR and CDR2 is SFDVKD in the germline V gene. The V segment lost 5 bases and the J segment 10 bases; nucleotides outside the gene matches: 0. The CDR3 runs to 11 residues. For the CDR3, the DNA is TGTGCCACCAGTGCGGGGGGGGAGCAGTTCTTC. This translates into CATSAGGEQFF.